This TCR beta chain was observed in a study of CD8 T cells in Susac syndrome. With random hexamers, reverse transcription was performed on about 0.5 to 1 ug of RNA. Amplification of TCR beta CDR3 across 54 Vbeta and 13 Jbeta was performed with immunoSEQ multiplex PCR. TCRdb fed the immunoSEQ multiplex PCR reads into MiXCR, producing one record per CDR3 protein. Here the sample spans 100,000 to 150,000 distinct CDR3 sequences, around 95% being singletons. The CDR3 has 15 amino acids. V lost 4 bases and J 3 bases, leaving 12 bases between the germline ends. Looked up from germline, CDR1 is LGHDT and CDR2 is YNNKEL (reference sequence).

This clonotype was obtained from a human donor with Susac syndrome. The specimen was CD8+ T cells from PBMCs. The chain recombines TRBV3-1 with TRBJ1-4; D call uncertain. Here the CDR3 DNA reads TGTGCCAGCAGCCGCCCGGGGAGAGCTAATGAAAAACTGTTTTTT. Translation gives CASSRPGRANEKLFF.